Listed below are T cell receptor beta chains from one sample, sequenced in a study of shared clonotypes between healthy human individuals. Measured with immunoSEQ multiplex PCR; TCRdb has only the in-frame clones, and not every one. The top ten clones hold more than 1.5% of a sample with more than 2 million clones, just over 90% of them seen once. The sequenced material came from naive CD8+ T cells from PBMCs. Receptor source: a man aged 18 to 29 in good health. Some clones in this sample may be carry-over from other donors' samples. Each CDR3 is given without its conserved first and last residue. A D gene is named only where the DNA matches it firmly.

>TRBJ2-7|-|TRBV6-4
ASSDSWRYRSYEQY
>TRBJ2-7|TRBD2|TRBV7-2
ASSLGREVFYEQY
>TRBJ2-2|TRBD2|TRBV7-2
ASSLPGTSANTGELF
>TRBJ2-1|-|TRBV27
ASSFSGSSYNEQF
>TRBJ2-7|-|TRBV4-2
ASSQTGAAEQY
>TRBJ1-3|-|TRBV5-8
ASSLTGSGNTIY
>TRBJ2-7|-|TRBV19
ASSIWQGDYEQY
>TRBJ1-1|TRBD1|TRBV9
ASSALTGLVGTEAF
>TRBJ2-6|-|TRBV2
ASRAGLSGANVLT
>TRBJ2-2|-|TRBV6-5
ASSGAGELF
>TRBJ1-2|-|TRBV28
ASTTSETGPRRRYGYT
>TRBJ1-2|-|TRBV27
ASSFTGAKTGYT
>TRBJ2-4|TRBD2|TRBV25-1
ASSGIGTSEAKNIQY
>TRBJ2-3|-|TRBV7-9
ASSAFLADTQY
>TRBJ1-1|TRBD1|TRBV5-1
ASSLGQGAF
>TRBJ2-7|TRBD1|TRBV29-1
SVRGLRTGPEQY
>TRBJ2-3|-|TRBV6-5
ASSLWGIRADTQY
>TRBJ2-7|-|TRBV4-3
ASSHNRKINEQY
>TRBJ2-5|TRBD1|TRBV7-9
ASSPRDRQETQY
>TRBJ2-3|-|TRBV2
ASRGLDTQY
>TRBJ2-7|TRBD1|TRBV15
ATSGRQGTYEQY
>TRBJ2-6|-|TRBV13
ASSPADRNSGANVLT
>TRBJ2-7|TRBD1|TRBV27
ASSITGGASEQY
>TRBJ1-2|TRBD1|TRBV2
ASSQRQGKGYT
>TRBJ2-3|TRBD1|TRBV5-1
ASSTRDRGQADTQY
>TRBJ1-5|-|TRBV30
AWSELHQPQH
>TRBJ2-1|TRBD2|TRBV5-1
ASSAHRVTPLADEQF
>TRBJ2-1|-|TRBV19
ASSIMVGAYNEQF
>TRBJ1-1|TRBD1|TRBV27
ASSPRQGEAF
>TRBJ2-2|TRBD2|TRBV25-1
ASSGEREKDTGELF
>TRBJ1-5|-|TRBV27
TAGPGASGNQPQH
>TRBJ2-7|TRBD1|TRBV7-2
ASSPPDRWPYEQY
>TRBJ2-6|-|TRBV4-1
ASSQVMVPGAGANVLT
>TRBJ1-3|-|TRBV28
ASAPRGAGNTIY
>TRBJ2-3|TRBD1|TRBV4-1
ASSPGQGDTQY
>TRBJ2-7|TRBD2|TRBV4-3
ASSQGLASEQY
>TRBJ2-1|-|TRBV7-3
ASGGGTYNEQF
>TRBJ2-1|-|TRBV14
ASSQRQLSYNEQF
>TRBJ1-4|-|TRBV27
ASRRQIPNEKLF
>TRBJ1-5|-|TRBV23-1
ASSLPGDQPQH
>TRBJ2-1|-|TRBV7-2
ASSSHIDSSYNEQF
>TRBJ2-1|-|TRBV18
ASSPGPNNEQF
>TRBJ2-1|TRBD1|TRBV7-6
ASSLRQGEIVNEQF
>TRBJ2-7|-|TRBV27
ASSRTMSAYEQY
>TRBJ2-7|-|TRBV6-1
ASSAGPTYEQY
>TRBJ1-4|-|TRBV19
ASSIYGAAEKLF
>TRBJ1-5|TRBD1|TRBV5-5
ASSSGTPGGSQPQH
>TRBJ2-3|-|TRBV6-5
ASSRSTGSADTQY
>TRBJ2-7|TRBD2|TRBV9
ASSVGASGSSYEQY
>TRBJ2-5|-|TRBV5-4
ASSPHGGFQETQY
>TRBJ1-5|TRBD1|TRBV30
AWSVRNRGRQPQH
>TRBJ2-7|TRBD2|TRBV4-2
ASGTGTSASYEQY
>TRBJ2-6|-|TRBV10-3
AISESGPELPGANVLT
>TRBJ2-1|TRBD2|TRBV7-3
ASSYLAGGANEQF
>TRBJ1-1|-|TRBV5-5
ATGDPRNTEAF
>TRBJ2-7|-|TRBV19
ASSFSPSDPWEQY
>TRBJ2-2|-|TRBV27
ASSFTAPRGELF